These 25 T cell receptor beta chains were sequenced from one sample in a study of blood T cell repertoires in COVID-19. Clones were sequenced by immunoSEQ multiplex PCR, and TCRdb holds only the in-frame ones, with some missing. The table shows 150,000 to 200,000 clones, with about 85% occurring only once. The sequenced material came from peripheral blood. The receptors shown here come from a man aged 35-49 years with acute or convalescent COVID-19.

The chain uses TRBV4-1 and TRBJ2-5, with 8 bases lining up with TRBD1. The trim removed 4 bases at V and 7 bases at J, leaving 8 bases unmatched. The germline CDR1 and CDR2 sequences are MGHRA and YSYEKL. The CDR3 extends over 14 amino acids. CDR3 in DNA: TGCGCCAGCAGCCTGACAGGGGAGCGGGTGACCCAGTACTTC. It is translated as CASSLTGERVTQYF.

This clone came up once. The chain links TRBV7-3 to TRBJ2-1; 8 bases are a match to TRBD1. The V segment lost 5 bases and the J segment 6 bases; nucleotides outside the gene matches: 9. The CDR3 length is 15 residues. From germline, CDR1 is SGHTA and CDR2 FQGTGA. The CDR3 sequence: CASSRGQGSSNEQFF. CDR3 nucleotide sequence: TGTGCCAGCAGCCGAGGACAGGGTTCTTCCAATGAGCAGTTCTTC.

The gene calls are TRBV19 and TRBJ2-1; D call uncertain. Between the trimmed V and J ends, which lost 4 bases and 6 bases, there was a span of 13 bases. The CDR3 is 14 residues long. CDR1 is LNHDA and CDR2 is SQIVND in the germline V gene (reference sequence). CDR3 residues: CASSTGFHGNEQFF. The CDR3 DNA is TGTGCCAGTAGTACCGGTTTTCATGGCAATGAGCAGTTCTTC.

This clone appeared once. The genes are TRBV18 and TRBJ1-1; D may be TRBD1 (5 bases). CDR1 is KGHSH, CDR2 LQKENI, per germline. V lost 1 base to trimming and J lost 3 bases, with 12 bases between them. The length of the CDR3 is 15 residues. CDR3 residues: CASSPQGLVDTEAFF. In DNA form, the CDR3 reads TGTGCCAGCTCACCACAGGGGTTAGTGGACACTGAAGCTTTCTTT.

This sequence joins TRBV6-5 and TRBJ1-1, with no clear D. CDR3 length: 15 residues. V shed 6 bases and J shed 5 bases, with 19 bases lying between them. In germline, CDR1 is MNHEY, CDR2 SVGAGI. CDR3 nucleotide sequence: TGTGCCAGCAGAGAGGGAGGGTCACGGGGTACTGAAGCTTTCTTT. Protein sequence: CASREGGSRGTEAFF.

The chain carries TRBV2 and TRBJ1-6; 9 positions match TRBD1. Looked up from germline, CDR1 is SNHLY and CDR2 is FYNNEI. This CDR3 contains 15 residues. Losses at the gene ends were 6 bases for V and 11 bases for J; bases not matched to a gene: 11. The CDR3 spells CASRETGQGITPLHF. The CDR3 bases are TGTGCCAGCAGGGAAACGGGACAGGGTATTACACCCCTCCACTTT.

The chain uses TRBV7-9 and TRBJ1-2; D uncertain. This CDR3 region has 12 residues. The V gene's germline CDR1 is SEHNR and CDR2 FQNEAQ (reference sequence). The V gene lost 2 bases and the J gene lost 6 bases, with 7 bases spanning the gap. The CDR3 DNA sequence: TGTGCCAGCAGCTTAATTCAGAATGGCTACACCTTC. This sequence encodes CASSLIQNGYTF.

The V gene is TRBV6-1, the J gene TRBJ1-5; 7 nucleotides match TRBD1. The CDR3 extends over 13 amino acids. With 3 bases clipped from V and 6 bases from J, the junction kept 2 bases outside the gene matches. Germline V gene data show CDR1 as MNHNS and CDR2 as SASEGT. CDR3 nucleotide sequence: TGTGCCAGCAGTGAGACAGGGTCTCAGCCCCAGCATTTT. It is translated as CASSETGSQPQHF.

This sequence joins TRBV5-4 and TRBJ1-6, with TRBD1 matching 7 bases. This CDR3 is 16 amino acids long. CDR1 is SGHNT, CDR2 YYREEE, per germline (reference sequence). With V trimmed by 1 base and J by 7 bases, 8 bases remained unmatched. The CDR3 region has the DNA TGTGCCAGCAGCTTGCCTATGACAGGGAGGAATTCACCCCTCCACTTT. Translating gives CASSLPMTGRNSPLHF.

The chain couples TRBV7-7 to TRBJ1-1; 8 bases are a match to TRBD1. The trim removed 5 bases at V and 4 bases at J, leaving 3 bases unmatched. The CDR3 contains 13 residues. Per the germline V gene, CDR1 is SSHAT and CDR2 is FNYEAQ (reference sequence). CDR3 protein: CASSKTGGTEAFF. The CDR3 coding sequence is TGTGCCAGCAGCAAAACAGGGGGCACTGAAGCTTTCTTT.

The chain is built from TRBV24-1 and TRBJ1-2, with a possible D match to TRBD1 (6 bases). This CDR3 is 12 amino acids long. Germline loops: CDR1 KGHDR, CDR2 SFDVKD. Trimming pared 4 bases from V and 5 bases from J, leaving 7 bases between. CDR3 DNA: TGTGCCACCAGTGACACAGGGTATGGCTACACCTTC. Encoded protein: CATSDTGYGYTF.

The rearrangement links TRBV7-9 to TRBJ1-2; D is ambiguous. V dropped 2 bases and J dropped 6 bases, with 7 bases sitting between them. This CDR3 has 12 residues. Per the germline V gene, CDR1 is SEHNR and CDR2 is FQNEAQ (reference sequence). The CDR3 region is CASSLNRNGYTF. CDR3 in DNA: TGTGCCAGCAGCTTAAACAGAAATGGCTACACCTTC.

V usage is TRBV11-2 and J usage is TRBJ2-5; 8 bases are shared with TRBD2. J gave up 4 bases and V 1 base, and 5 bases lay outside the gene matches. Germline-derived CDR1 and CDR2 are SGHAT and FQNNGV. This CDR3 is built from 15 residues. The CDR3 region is CASSLAGGPTETQYF. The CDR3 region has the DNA TGTGCCAGCAGCTTAGCGGGGGGGCCAACAGAGACCCAGTACTTC.

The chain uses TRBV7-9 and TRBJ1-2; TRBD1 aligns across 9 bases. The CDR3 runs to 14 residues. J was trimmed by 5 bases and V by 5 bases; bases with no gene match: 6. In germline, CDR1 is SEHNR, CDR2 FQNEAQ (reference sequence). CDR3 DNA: TGTGCCAGCAGCCCCACAGGACAGGGGTATGGCTACACCTTC. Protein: CASSPTGQGYGYTF.

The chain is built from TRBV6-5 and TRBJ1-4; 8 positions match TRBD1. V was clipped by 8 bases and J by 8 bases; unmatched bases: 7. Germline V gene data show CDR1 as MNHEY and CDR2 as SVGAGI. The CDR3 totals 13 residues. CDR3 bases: TGTGCCAGCGCGACAGGGGCTAGAGAAAAACTGTTTTTT. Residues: CASATGAREKLFF.

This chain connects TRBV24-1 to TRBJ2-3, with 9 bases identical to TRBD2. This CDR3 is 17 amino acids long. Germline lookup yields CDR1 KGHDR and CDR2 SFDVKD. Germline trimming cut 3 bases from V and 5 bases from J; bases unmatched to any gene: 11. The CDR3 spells CATSDPVGAGGQDTQYF. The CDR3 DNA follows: TGTGCCACCAGTGATCCCGTGGGGGCGGGGGGGCAAGATACGCAGTATTTT.

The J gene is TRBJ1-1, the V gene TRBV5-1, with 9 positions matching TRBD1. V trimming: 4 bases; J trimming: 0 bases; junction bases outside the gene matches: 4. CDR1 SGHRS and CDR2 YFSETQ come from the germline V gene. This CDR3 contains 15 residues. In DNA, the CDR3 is TGCGCCAGCAGCGAAGGGACAGGGATGAACACTGAAGCTTTCTTT. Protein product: CASSEGTGMNTEAFF.

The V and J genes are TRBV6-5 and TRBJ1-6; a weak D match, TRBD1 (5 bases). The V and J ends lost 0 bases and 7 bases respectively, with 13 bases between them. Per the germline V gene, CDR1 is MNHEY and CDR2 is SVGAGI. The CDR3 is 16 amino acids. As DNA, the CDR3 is TGTGCCAGCAGTTACTCCCCCCAGGGAACAAATTCACCCCTCCACTTT. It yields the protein CASSYSPQGTNSPLHF.

CDR3 amino acids: CAISEGGKPQDTQYF. CDR3 DNA sequence: TGTGCCATCAGTGAGGGGGGGAAACCCCAAGATACGCAGTATTTT. The rearrangement joins TRBV10-3 to TRBJ2-3; D may be TRBD2 (6 bases). The ends were cut back, 2 bases at V and 5 bases at J, with 14 bases in the middle. The CDR3 spans 15 residues. CDR1 and CDR2 from the germline V gene are ENHRY and SYGVKD.

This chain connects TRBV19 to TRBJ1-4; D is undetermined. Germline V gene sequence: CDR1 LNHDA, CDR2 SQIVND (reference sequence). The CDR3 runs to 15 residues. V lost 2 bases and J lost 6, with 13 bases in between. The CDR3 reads CASSISGMDDEKLFF. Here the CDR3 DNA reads TGTGCCAGTAGTATATCGGGGATGGACGATGAAAAACTGTTTTTT.

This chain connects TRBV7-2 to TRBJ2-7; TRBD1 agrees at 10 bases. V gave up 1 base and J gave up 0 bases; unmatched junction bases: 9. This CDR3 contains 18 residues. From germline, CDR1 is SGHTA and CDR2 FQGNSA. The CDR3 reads CASSLGPTGGGSSYEQYF. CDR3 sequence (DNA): TGTGCCAGCAGCTTAGGGCCGACAGGGGGCGGAAGCTCCTACGAGCAGTACTTC.

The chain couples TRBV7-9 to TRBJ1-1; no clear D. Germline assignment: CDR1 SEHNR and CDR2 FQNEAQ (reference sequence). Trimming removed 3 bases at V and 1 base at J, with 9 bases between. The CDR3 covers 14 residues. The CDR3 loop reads CASSFASWNTEAFF. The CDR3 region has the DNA TGTGCCAGCAGCTTCGCCAGTTGGAACACTGAAGCTTTCTTT.

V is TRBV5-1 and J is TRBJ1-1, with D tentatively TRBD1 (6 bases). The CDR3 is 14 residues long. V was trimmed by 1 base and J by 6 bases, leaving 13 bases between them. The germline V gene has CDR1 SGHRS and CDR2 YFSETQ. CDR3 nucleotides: TGCGCCAGCAGCTTGACGGCGGGGGGCCCTGAAGCTTTCTTT. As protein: CASSLTAGGPEAFF. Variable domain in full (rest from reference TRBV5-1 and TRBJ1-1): KAGVTQTPRYLIKTRGQQVTLSCSPISGHRSVSWYQQTPGQGLQFLFEYFSETQRNKGNFPGRFSGRQFSNSRSEMNVSTLELGDSALYLCASSLTAGGPEAFFGQGTRLTVV.

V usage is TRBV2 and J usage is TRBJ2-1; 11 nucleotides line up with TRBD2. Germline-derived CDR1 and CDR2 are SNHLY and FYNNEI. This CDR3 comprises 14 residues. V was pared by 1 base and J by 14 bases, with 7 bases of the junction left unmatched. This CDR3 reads CASSEVVAGGQKFF. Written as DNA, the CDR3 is TGTGCCAGCAGTGAAGTCGTAGCGGGGGGGCAGAAGTTCTTC.

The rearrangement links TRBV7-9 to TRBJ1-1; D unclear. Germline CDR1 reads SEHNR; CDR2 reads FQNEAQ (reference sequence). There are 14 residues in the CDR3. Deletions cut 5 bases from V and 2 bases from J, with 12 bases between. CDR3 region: CASSPRAGNTEAFF. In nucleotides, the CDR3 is TGTGCCAGCAGCCCCCGGGCGGGCAACACTGAAGCTTTCTTT. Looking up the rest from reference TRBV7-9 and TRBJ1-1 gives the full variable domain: DTGVSQNPRHKITKRGQNVTFRCDPISEHNRLYWYRQTLGQGPEFLTYFQNEAQLEKSRLLSDRFSAERPKGSFSTLEIQRTEQGDSAMYLCASSPRAGNTEAFFGQGTRLTVV.